This T cell receptor beta chain is from a study of cytomegalovirus exposure and HLA in healthy donors. The CDR3 covers 17 residues. The germline gives CDR1 SGDLS, CDR2 YYNGEE. Trimming took 0 bases from V and 4 from J; bases not matched to a gene: 6. Primers for the PCR totalled 60 Vbeta and 13 Jbeta. The data were produced by immunoSEQ multiplex PCR, yet TCRdb's version contains in-frame clones alone and is incomplete. The data show about 130,000 clones, 83% seen once. Sequences were obtained from PBMCs. The TCR was taken from a girl aged 2 to 10 in good health and CMV-seronegative. This chain links TRBV9 with TRBJ2-3; 12 bases fit TRBD2. In nucleotides, the CDR3 is TGTGCCAGCAGCGTAGCGGCTAGCGGGGGGGCCTCAGATACGCAGTATTTT. Amino acid sequence: CASSVAASGGASDTQYF. The complete variable domain, with remaining parts taken from reference TRBV9 and TRBJ2-3, reads DSGVTQTPKHLITATGQRVTLRCSPRSGDLSVYWYQQSLDQGLQFLIQYYNGEERAKGNILERFSAQQFPDLHSELNLSSLELGDSALYFCASSVAASGGASDTQYFGPGTRLTVL.